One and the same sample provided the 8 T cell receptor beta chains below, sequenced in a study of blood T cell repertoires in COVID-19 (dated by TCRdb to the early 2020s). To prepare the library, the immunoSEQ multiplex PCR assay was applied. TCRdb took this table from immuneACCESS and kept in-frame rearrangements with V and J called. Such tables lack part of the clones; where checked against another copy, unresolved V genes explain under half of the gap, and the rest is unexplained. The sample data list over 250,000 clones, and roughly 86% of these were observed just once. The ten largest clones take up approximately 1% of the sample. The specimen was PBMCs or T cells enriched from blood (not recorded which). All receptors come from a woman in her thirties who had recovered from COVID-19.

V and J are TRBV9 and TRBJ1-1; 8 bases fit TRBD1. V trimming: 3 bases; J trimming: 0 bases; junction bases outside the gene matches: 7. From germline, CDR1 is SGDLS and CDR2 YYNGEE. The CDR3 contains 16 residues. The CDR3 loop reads CASSADRGPMNTEAFF. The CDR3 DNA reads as TGTGCCAGCAGCGCTGACAGGGGCCCTATGAACACTGAAGCTTTCTTT. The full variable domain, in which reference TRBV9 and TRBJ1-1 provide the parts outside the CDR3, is DSGVTQTPKHLITATGQRVTLRCSPRSGDLSVYWYQQSLDQGLQFLIQYYNGEERAKGNILERFSAQQFPDLHSELNLSSLELGDSALYFCASSADRGPMNTEAFFGQGTRLTVV.

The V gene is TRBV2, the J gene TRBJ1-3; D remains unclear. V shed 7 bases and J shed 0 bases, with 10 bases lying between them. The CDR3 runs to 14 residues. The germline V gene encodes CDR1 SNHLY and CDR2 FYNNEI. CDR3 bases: TGTGCCAGCATAGGAGTCAACTCTGGAAACACCATATATTTT. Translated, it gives CASIGVNSGNTIYF.

Here the CDR3 DNA reads TGTGCCAGCAGTTCCGCGGGCGGGATGTTCCCTGAAGCTTTCTTT. This gives the protein CASSSAGGMFPEAFF. The chain has TRBV6-5 and TRBJ1-1; D unresolved. The CDR3 is 15 residues long. V lost 4 bases and J lost 6, with 18 bases in between. Germline V gene lookup returns CDR1 MNHEY and CDR2 SVGAGI.

The CDR3 DNA follows: TGTGCCAGCAGTCCAACAGGGATGCAGCAGCCCCAGCATTTT. It codes for CASSPTGMQQPQHF. This chain connects TRBV28 to TRBJ1-5; a weak D match, TRBD1 (6 bases). The CDR3 is 14 residues long. In germline, CDR1 is MDHEN, CDR2 SYDVKM. V was cut by 5 bases and J by 7 bases, with 15 bases left in between.

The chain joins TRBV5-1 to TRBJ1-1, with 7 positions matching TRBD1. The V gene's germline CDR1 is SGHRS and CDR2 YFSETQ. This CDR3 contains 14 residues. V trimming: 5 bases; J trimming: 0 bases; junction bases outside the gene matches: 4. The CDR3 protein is CASSAGTVNTEAFF. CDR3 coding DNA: TGCGCCAGCAGTGCCGGGACAGTGAACACTGAAGCTTTCTTT.

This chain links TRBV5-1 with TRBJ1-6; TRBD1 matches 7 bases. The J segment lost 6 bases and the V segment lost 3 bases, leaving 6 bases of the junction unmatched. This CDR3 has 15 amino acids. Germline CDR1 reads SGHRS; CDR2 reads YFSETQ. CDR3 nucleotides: TGCGCCAGCAGCTCCGGGACAGCAGTTAATTCACCCCTCCACTTT. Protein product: CASSSGTAVNSPLHF.

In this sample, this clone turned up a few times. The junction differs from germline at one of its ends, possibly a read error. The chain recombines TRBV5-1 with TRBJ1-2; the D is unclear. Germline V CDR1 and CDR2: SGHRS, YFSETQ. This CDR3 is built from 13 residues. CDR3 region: CASSLIGSRAHIF. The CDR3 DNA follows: TGCGCCAGCAGCTTGATCGGGAGTAGGGCCCACATCTTC.

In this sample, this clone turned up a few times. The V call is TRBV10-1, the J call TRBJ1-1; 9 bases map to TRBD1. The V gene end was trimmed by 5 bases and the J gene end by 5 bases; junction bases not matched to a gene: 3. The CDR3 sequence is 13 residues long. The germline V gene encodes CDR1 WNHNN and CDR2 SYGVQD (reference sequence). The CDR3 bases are TGCGCCAGCAGTACAGGGGGCTGGACTGAAGCTTTCTTT. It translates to CASSTGGWTEAFF.